This T cell receptor beta chain was observed in a study of shared T cell receptors in the human thymus. The repertoire was sequenced with immunoSEQ multiplex PCR; TCRdb's copy has only in-frame clones and lacks some. The sample consists of roughly 68,000 clones, about 96% of them appearing once. The sample consisted of thymocytes. The TCR was taken from a human donor.

CDR3 coding DNA: TGTGCCAGCAGCGTAGGTACAGGGGATTCCTACGAGCAGTACTTC. Its translation: CASSVGTGDSYEQYF. This chain joins TRBV9 and TRBJ2-7; 7 positions agree with TRBD1. Germline V CDR1 and CDR2: SGDLS, YYNGEE. This CDR3 comprises 15 residues. With V trimmed by 0 bases and J by 1 base, 4 bases remained unmatched.